This is a list of T cell receptor beta chains from one sample in a study of blood T cells in healthy people across ages. TCRdb recomputed calls from the 5' RACE reads with MiXCR, one row per CDR3 protein. The data show 1.5 million to 2 million distinct CDR3 sequences, 28% seen once. Input material: blood. These receptors all come from a woman aged 25 to 39 in good health. Each CDR3 is given with its conserved first and last residue. D genes are given only for firm matches. Some rows mark clone size as missing; the rest say once, few, many or name a class of expanded clone.

-,TRBV7-3,TRBJ1-6,-,CASSPLTGPLGSPLHF,TGTGCCAGCAGCCCCCTTACAGGGCCACTAGGTTCACCCCTCCACTTT
-,TRBV4-1,TRBJ2-2,-,CASSHPKGSEGTGELFF,TGCGCCAGCAGTCACCCTAAGGGGAGTGAGGGGACCGGGGAGCTGTTTTTT
TRBD1,TRBV20-1,TRBJ2-5,many,CSAPEGASMETQYF,TGCAGTGCTCCCGAGGGGGCTAGCATGGAGACCCAGTACTTC
-,TRBV5-1,TRBJ2-1,many,CASSTSVEKNEQFF,TGCGCCAGCAGTACATCTGTCGAAAAGAATGAGCAGTTCTTC
-,TRBV23-1,TRBJ1-5,few,CASSQSRPRGPQPQHF,TGCGCCAGCAGTCAATCGCGCCCTCGGGGACCCCAGCCCCAGCATTTT
-,TRBV10-3,TRBJ2-1,many,CAIGSRVGGEHNEQFF,TGTGCCATCGGGTCAAGGGTAGGCGGGGAGCACAATGAGCAGTTCTTC
-,TRBV27,TRBJ2-7,-,CASRRYEGFGQYF,TGTGCCAGCAGGCGTTATGAAGGGTTCGGGCAGTACTTC
TRBD2,TRBV7-3,TRBJ2-3,-,CASSATSGGASDTQYF,TGTGCCAGCAGCGCCACTAGCGGGGGGGCATCAGATACGCAGTATTTT
-,TRBV24-1,TRBJ2-1,-,CATSDPRGHSYNEQFF,TGTGCCACCAGTGACCCGAGGGGACACTCCTACAATGAGCAGTTCTTC
-,TRBV5-1,TRBJ2-7,many,CASREAREWEQYF,TGCGCCAGCAGGGAGGCGCGGGAATGGGAGCAGTACTTC
TRBD1,TRBV7-2,TRBJ1-2,few,CTSSRGTANYGYTF,TGTACCAGCAGCCGCGGGACAGCTAACTATGGCTACACCTTC
TRBD2,TRBV10-3,TRBJ2-1,-,CAISEAGEDEQFF,TGTGCCATCTCTGAGGCGGGAGAGGATGAGCAGTTCTTC
-,TRBV7-2,TRBJ2-2,few,CASSLISSGELFF,TGTGCCAGCAGCCTGATTAGCAGCGGGGAGCTGTTTTTT
-,TRBV30,TRBJ2-5,-,CAWGPRRKETQYF,TGTGCCTGGGGCCCTAGGCGGAAAGAGACCCAGTACTTC
-,TRBV7-9,TRBJ1-2,-,CASSLTVYGNTF,TGTGCCAGCAGCTTAACCGTCTATGGCAACACCTTC
TRBD1,TRBV6-6,TRBJ1-4,-,CASSASMTGSEKLFF,TGTGCCAGCAGCGCCTCTATGACAGGGTCGGAAAAACTGTTTTTT
TRBD1,TRBV12-3/TRBV12-4,TRBJ1-4,-,CASSLQGRQEKLFF,TGTGCCAGCAGCTTACAGGGGCGCCAAGAAAAACTGTTTTTT
-,TRBV7-3,TRBJ2-5,many,CASSLTSAPAETQYF,TGTGCCAGCAGCTTAACTTCCGCCCCCGCGGAGACCCAGTACTTC
-,TRBV28,TRBJ1-1,few,CASSTRTVREAEAFF,TGCGCCAGCAGTACCCGGACAGTACGGGAAGCTGAAGCTTTCTTT
-,TRBV4-1,TRBJ2-1,few,CASSQVTTGAYEQFF,TGCGCCAGCAGCCAAGTCACTACGGGGGCCTATGAGCAGTTCTTC
TRBD2,TRBV5-5,TRBJ2-5,many,CASSLLASGKETQYF,TGTGCCAGCAGCTTGTTGGCTAGCGGGAAAGAGACCCAGTACTTC
TRBD1,TRBV6-1,TRBJ2-7,few,CASSEWRGQGEQYF,TGTGCCAGCAGTGAATGGAGGGGACAGGGCGAGCAGTACTTC
-,TRBV18,TRBJ1-1,-,CASSPGAGRTNTEAFF,TGTGCCAGCTCACCCGGCGCAGGGAGGACGAACACTGAAGCTTTCTTT
-,TRBV7-2,TRBJ1-5,-,CASSLGSDREPQHF,TGTGCCAGCAGCCTGGGTTCGGACCGGGAGCCCCAGCATTTT
TRBD2,TRBV29-1,TRBJ2-1,-,CSVKALAATFNEQFF,TGCAGCGTCAAAGCACTAGCGGCCACGTTTAATGAGCAGTTCTTC
-,TRBV12-3/TRBV12-4,TRBJ1-1,-,CASTRGLNEAFF,TGTGCCAGCACCCGGGGGCTGAATGAAGCTTTCTTT
TRBD1,TRBV28,TRBJ1-2,few,CASSPGQVFYGYTF,TGTGCCAGCAGCCCGGGACAGGTCTTCTATGGCTACACCTTC
-,TRBV10-3,TRBJ1-5,-,CAISGDTFNQPQHF,TGTGCCATCAGTGGGGACACATTCAATCAGCCCCAGCATTTT
-,TRBV20-1,TRBJ2-5,few,CSARDRAGIQETQYF,TGCAGTGCTAGAGATCGAGCAGGGATCCAAGAGACCCAGTACTTC